This paragraph covers one TCR beta chain sequence. The germline gene is not matched at one end of the junction; a read error may be the cause. The sample is drawn from a study of blood T cell repertoires in COVID-19. Study overall: Both acute and convalescent COVID-19 samples were obtained from the United States, Italy and Spain. T cells, B-cell-depleted T cells, or PBMCs supplied cDNA or gDNA.

The CDR3 extends over 12 amino acids. CDR1 and CDR2 from the germline V gene are MNHEY and SVGAGI. Authors' analysis steps: Estimation of nucleated cell counts was performed using reference gene primer amplification. Assay: immunoSEQ multiplex PCR; the TCRdb copy retains only in-frame clones and omits some. V, J and clone size reflect that table, while D and trimming were determined from the DNA. The sample has about 56,000 clones, around 89% seen once; the top ten hold 20%. The sample taken for sequencing was peripheral blood. The TCR sequence derives from a human donor in a cohort sampled during active COVID-19. This chain joins TRBV6-5 and TRBJ2-3; 13 bases line up with TRBD2. The CDR3 region is CASRTSGGPVDF. The CDR3 region has the DNA TGTGCCAGTCGGACTAGCGGGGGCCCGGTAGATTTT.